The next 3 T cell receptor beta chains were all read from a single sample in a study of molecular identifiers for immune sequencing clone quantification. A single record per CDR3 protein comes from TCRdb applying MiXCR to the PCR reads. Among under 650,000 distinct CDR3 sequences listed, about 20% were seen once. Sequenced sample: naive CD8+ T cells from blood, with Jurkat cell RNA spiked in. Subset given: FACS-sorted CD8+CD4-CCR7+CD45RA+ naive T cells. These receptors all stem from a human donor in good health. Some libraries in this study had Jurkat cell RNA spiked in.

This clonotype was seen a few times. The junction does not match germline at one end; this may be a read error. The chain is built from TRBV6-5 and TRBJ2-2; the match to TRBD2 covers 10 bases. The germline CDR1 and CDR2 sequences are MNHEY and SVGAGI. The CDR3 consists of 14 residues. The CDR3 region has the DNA TGTGCCAGCGAAGCGGGAGGGAACCCCGGGGAGCTGTTTTTT. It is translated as CASEAGGNPGELFF.

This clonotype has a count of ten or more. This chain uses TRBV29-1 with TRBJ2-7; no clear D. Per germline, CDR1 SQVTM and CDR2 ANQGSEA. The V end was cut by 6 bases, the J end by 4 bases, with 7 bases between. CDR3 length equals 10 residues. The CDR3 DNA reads TGCAGCGTCCTAATGTACGAGCAGTACTTC. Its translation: CSVLMYEQYF.

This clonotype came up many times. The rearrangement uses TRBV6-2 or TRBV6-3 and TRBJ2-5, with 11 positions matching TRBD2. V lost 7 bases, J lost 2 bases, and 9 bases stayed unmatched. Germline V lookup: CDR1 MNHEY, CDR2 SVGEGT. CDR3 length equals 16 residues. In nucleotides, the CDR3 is TGTGCCAGCAACCTGGGACTAGCGGAACCACAAGAGACCCAGTACTTC. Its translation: CASNLGLAEPQETQYF.